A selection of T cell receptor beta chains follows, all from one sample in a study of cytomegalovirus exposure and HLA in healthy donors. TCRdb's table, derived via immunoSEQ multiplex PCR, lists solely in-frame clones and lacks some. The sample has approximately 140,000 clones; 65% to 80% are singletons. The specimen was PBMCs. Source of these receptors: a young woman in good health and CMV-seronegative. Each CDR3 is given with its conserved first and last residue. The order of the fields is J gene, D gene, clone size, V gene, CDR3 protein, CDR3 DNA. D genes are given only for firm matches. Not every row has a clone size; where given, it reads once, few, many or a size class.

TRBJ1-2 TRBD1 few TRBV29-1 CSVVTLEAGGYGYTF TGCAGCGTTGTTACCCTGGAGGCAGGGGGGTATGGCTACACCTTC
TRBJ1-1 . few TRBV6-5 CASTPTESTEAFF TGTGCCAGCACTCCGACTGAGAGCACTGAAGCTTTCTTT
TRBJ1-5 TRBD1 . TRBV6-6 CASGMRQGGLGQPQHF TGTGCCAGCGGAATGAGACAGGGGGGTTTGGGTCAGCCCCAGCATTTT
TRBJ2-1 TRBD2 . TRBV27 CASSSTSGAYNEQFF TGTGCCAGCAGTTCCACTAGCGGGGCCTACAATGAGCAGTTCTTC
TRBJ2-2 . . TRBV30 CAWRERTGELFF TGTGCCTGGAGGGAAAGGACAGGGGAGCTGTTTTTT
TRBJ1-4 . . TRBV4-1 CASSQDPGKLFF TGCGCCAGCAGCCAAGACCCCGGGAAACTGTTTTTT
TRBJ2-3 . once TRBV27 CAIGEPGTSTDTQYF TGTGCCATCGGGGAACCGGGGACTAGCACAGATACGCAGTATTTT
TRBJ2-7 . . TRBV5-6 CASSLSPGEKDEQYF TGTGCCAGCAGCTTGAGTCCAGGGGAAAAAGACGAGCAGTACTTC
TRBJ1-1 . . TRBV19 CASTRSVGTEAFF TGTGCCAGTACCCGGTCAGTCGGGACTGAAGCTTTCTTT
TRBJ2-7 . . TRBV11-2 CASSEGGQSEQYF TGTGCCAGCAGCGAGGGGGGGCAGAGCGAGCAGTACTTC
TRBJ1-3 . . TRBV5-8 CASRPGTVSGNTIYF TGTGCCAGCAGACCCGGGACTGTCTCTGGAAACACCATATATTTT
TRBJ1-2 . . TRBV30 CAWRRRGWDYGYTF TGTGCCTGGAGAAGAAGGGGGTGGGACTATGGCTACACCTTC
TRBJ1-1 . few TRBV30 CAWSPGVNTEAFF TGTGCCTGGAGCCCCGGAGTGAACACTGAAGCTTTCTTT
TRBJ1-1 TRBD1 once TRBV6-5 CASSPRTGENTEAFF TGTGCCAGCAGCCCCAGGACAGGGGAGAACACTGAAGCTTTCTTT
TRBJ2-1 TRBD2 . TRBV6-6 CASSYSTSGNEQFF TGTGCCAGCAGTTACTCGACTAGCGGGAATGAGCAGTTCTTC
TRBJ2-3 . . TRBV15 CATSTLADTQYF TGTGCCACCAGCACTTTAGCGGATACGCAGTATTTT
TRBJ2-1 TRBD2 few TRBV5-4 CASSPSGGTSVYNEQFF TGTGCCAGCAGCCCATCGGGGGGGACTAGCGTATACAATGAGCAGTTCTTC
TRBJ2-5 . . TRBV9 CASSVAGVQETQYF TGTGCCAGCAGCGTAGCGGGAGTGCAAGAGACCCAGTACTTC
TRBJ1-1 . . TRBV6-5 CASSRTVGDAFF TGTGCCAGCAGTCGGACGGTAGGGGATGCTTTCTTT
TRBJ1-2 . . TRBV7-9 CASSLAKGDTYGYTF TGTGCCAGCAGCTTGGCAAAGGGGGACACCTATGGCTACACCTTC
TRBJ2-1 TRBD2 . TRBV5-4 CASSLAGGNEQFF TGTGCCAGCAGCCTAGCGGGAGGCAATGAGCAGTTCTTC
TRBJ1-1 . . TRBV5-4 CASSYGEGSEAFF TGTGCCAGCAGCTATGGAGAGGGATCTGAAGCTTTCTTT
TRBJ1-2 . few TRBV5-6 CASSPDTNYGYTF TGTGCCAGCAGCCCGGACACGAACTATGGCTACACCTTC
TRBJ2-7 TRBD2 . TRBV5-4 CASSLFLAGVTEQYF TGTGCCAGCAGCTTGTTTCTAGCGGGAGTCACCGAGCAGTACTTC